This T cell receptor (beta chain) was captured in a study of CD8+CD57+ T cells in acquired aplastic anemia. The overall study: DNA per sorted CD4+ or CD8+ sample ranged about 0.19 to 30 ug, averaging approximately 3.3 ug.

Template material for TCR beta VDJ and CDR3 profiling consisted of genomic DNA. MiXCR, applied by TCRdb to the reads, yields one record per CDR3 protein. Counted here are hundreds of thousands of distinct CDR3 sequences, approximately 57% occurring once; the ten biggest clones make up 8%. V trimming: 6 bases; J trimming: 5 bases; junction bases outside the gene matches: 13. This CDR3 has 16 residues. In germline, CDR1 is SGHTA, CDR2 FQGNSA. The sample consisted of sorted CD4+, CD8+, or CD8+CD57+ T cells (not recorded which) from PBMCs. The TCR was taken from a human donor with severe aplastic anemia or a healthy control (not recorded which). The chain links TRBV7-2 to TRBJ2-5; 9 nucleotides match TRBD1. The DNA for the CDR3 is TGTGCCAGCAGGGGACCGGGACAGGGTATCGGGGAGACCCAGTACTTC. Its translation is CASRGPGQGIGETQYF.